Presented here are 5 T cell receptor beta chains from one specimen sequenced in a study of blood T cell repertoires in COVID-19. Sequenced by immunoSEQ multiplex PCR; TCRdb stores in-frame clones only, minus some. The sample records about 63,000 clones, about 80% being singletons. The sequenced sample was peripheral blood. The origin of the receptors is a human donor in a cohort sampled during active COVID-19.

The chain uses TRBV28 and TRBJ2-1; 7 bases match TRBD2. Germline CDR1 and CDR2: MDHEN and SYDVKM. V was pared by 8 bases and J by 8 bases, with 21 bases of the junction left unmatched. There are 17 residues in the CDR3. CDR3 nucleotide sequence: TGTGCCAGCCCACGGACTAGTTCTAGGGTTTTAGTGGATGAGCAGTTCTTC. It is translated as CASPRTSSRVLVDEQFF.

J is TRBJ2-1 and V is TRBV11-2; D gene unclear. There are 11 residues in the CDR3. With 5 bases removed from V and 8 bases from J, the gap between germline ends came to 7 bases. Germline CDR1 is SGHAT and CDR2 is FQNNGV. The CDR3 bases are TGTGCCAGCAGCGCCCACTATGAGCAGTTCTTC. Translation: CASSAHYEQFF. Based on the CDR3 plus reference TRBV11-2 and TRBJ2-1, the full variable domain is EAGVAQSPRYKIIEKRQSVAFWCNPISGHATLYWYQQILGQGPKLLIQFQNNGVVDDSQLPKDRFSAERLKGVDSTLKIQPAKLEDSAVYLCASSAHYEQFFGPGTRLTVL.

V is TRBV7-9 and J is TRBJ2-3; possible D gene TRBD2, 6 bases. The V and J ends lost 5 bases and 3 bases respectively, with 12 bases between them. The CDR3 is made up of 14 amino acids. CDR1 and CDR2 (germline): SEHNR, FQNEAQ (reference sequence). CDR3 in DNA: TGTGCCAGCAGCCCTCGGGACTCAACAGATACGCAGTATTTT. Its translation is CASSPRDSTDTQYF. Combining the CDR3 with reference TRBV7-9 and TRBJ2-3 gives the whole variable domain DTGVSQNPRHKITKRGQNVTFRCDPISEHNRLYWYRQTLGQGPEFLTYFQNEAQLEKSRLLSDRFSAERPKGSFSTLEIQRTEQGDSAMYLCASSPRDSTDTQYFGPGTRLTVL.

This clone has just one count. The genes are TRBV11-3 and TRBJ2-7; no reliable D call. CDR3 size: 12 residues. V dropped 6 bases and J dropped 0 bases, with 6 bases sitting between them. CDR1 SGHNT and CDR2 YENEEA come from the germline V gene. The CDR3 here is CASRADSYEQYF. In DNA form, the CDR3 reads TGTGCCAGCAGGGCCGACTCCTACGAGCAGTACTTC.

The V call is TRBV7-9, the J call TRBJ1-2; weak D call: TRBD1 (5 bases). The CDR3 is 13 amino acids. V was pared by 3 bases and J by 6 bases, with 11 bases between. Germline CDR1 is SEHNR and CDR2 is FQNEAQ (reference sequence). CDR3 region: CASSFRERDGYTF. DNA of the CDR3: TGTGCCAGCAGCTTCAGGGAAAGGGATGGCTACACCTTC. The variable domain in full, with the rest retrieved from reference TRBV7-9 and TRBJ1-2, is DTGVSQNPRHKITKRGQNVTFRCDPISEHNRLYWYRQTLGQGPEFLTYFQNEAQLEKSRLLSDRFSAERPKGSFSTLEIQRTEQGDSAMYLCASSFRERDGYTFGSGTRLTVV.